This T cell receptor beta chain emerged from a study of control samples from healthy donors and cancer patients. Libraries were prepared by immunoSEQ multiplex PCR; TCRdb keeps only in-frame clonotypes and omits some of them. Of 100,000 to 150,000 clones in the sample, around nine tenths are singletons; the top ten hold about 8.7%. Germline V gene data show CDR1 as LNHDA and CDR2 as SQIVND (reference sequence). This CDR3 spans 14 amino acids. Trimming stripped 4 bases from V and 5 bases from J, with 14 bases between. The gene calls are TRBV19 and TRBJ1-2; possible D gene TRBD1, 5 bases. The material sequenced was blood. This receptor was obtained from a middle-aged man in good health. This CDR3 reads CASSTSDNRYGYTF. The CDR3 DNA is TGTGCCAGTAGTACATCGGACAACCGATATGGCTACACCTTC. Supplemented by reference TRBV19 and TRBJ1-2, the full variable domain reads DGGITQSPKYLFRKEGQNVTLSCEQNLNHDAMYWYRQDPGQGLRLIYYSQIVNDFQKGDIAEGYSVSREKKESFPLTVTSAQKNPTAFYLCASSTSDNRYGYTFGSGTRLTVV.